This T cell receptor (beta chain) derives from a study of radiation and T cells in renal cell carcinoma. V was shortened by 9 bases and J by 4 bases, with 13 bases between the two germline ends. Germline V gene data show CDR1 as SGHTA and CDR2 as FQGNSA. CDR3 length: 13 residues. The time point is: blood 4 weeks post-SBRT, at nephrectomy. Treatment given: 15 Gy SBRT to primary tumor, nephrectomy 4 weeks later. Data came from immunoSEQ multiplex PCR; TCRdb stores just in-frame clones and leaves some out. The top ten hold less than 20% of the sample, which has about 150,000 clones, 86% seen once. This receptor was taken from a woman in her forties or fifties with renal cell carcinoma. The chain combines TRBV7-2 with TRBJ1-3; possibly TRBD1 for D (5 bases). Source: blood, taken from a patient whose treatment included radiotherapy and nephrectomy. The CDR3 reads CASAGAPGNTIYF. DNA of the CDR3: TGTGCCAGTGCCGGGGCTCCGGGAAACACCATATATTTT.